This entry concerns a single TCR beta chain. TCRdb's table, derived via immunoSEQ multiplex PCR, lists solely in-frame clones and lacks some. The repertoire has 200,000 or so clones, around 87% of them found once; the top ten carry about 3.3%. Between the trimmed V and J ends, which lost 6 bases and 5 bases, there was a span of 10 bases. The CDR3 totals 12 residues. Per the germline V gene, CDR1 is SNHLY and CDR2 is FYNNEI. This sample is part of a study of blood T cell repertoires in COVID-19. Source material: PBMCs or T cells enriched from blood (not recorded which). The sequence was collected from a woman between 18 and 29 years old in a cohort exposed to, infected with or recovered from COVID-19 (not recorded which). The genes are TRBV2 and TRBJ2-5; D is ambiguous. This chain's CDR3 is CASRLISETQYF. CDR3 nucleotides: TGTGCCAGCAGGTTAATCTCTGAGACCCAGTACTTC.